Described below is a single TCR beta chain sequence and its context. Antigen specificity is unknown. Some clones are missing from TCRdb's copy, which holds only in-frame ones; the method was immunoSEQ multiplex PCR. The table has 2 million to 2.5 million clones, approximately 93% seen once. Germline V gives CDR1 KGHSH, CDR2 LQKENI. The CDR3 consists of 14 residues. V lost 2 bases and J lost 2, with 7 bases in between. This sample is part of a study of shared clonotypes between healthy human individuals. Overall study findings and caveats: Sequencing depth was a factor that was expected to affect clonotype sharing among donors.

The rearrangement links TRBV18 to TRBJ1-3; possible D gene TRBD1, 6 bases. This sequence was found in a man between 18 and 29 years old in good health. Some clones in this sample may be carry-over from other donors' samples. Sequencing was done on a sample of naive CD4+ T cells from PBMCs. Subset: CD45RA+ positively selected. CDR3 nucleotides: TGTGCCAGCTCACCAGGGGGCGCTGGAAACACCATATATTTT. This sequence encodes CASSPGGAGNTIYF.